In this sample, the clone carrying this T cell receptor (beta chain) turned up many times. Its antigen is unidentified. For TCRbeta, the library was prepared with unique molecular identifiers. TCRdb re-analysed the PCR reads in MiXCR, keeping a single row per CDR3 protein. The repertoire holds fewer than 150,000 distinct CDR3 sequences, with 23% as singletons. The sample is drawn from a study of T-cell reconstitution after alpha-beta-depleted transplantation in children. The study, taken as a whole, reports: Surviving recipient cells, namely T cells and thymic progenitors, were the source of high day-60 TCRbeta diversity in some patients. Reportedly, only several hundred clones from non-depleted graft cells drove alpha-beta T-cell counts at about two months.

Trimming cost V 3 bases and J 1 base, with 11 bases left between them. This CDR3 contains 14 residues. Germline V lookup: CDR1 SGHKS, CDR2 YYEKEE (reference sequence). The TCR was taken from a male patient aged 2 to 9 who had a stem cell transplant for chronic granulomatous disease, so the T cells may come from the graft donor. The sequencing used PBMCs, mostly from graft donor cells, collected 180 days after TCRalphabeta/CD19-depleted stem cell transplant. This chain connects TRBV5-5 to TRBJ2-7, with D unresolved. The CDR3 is CASSWAARSYEQYF. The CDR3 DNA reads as TGTGCCAGCAGCTGGGCGGCCAGGTCCTACGAGCAGTACTTC.